Listed below are T cell receptor beta chains from one sample, sequenced in a study of blood T cell repertoires in COVID-19. Clones were sequenced by immunoSEQ multiplex PCR, and TCRdb holds only the in-frame ones, with some missing. The repertoire holds 150,000 or so clones, with roughly 80% as singletons. The sequenced material came from peripheral blood. The receptors were gathered from a woman between 55 and 75 years old with acute or convalescent COVID-19. CDR3s include the opening cysteine and the closing phenylalanine or tryptophan. The D gene is left open where the match is weak. Clone size appears in some rows only: once, few, many, or a class for an expanded clone.

>TRBJ1-5|-|TRBV4-1|-
TGCGCCAGCAGCCAAGAAATTGGGAGGGGGGATCAGCCCCAGCATTTT
CASSQEIGRGDQPQHF
>TRBJ2-5|TRBD2|TRBV9|-
TGTGCCAGCAGCGTAGCTACCGGGACTAGCGGGGGAGAACAAGAGACCCAGTACTTC
CASSVATGTSGGEQETQYF
>TRBJ2-1|TRBD2|TRBV12-5|-
TGTGCTAGTGGTTTGGAGGGACTAGCGGGGGGGCGCACCAATGAGCAGTTCTTC
CASGLEGLAGGRTNEQFF
>TRBJ1-2|-|TRBV7-2|-
TGTGCCAGCAGCTCACATATGCGACTCTATGGCTACACCTTC
CASSSHMRLYGYTF
>TRBJ2-5|TRBD2|TRBV5-1|-
TGCGCCAGCAGCTTGGATCTAGCGGGGGTCCCAGAGACCCAGTACTTC
CASSLDLAGVPETQYF
>TRBJ1-1|-|TRBV28|-
TGTGCCAGCAGCCTTTTCGCCGGGGGGCGGAACACTGAAGCTTTCTTT
CASSLFAGGRNTEAFF
>TRBJ2-5|TRBD2|TRBV5-4|once
TGTGCCAGCAGTCCTACTAGCGGGGGACCTCCCTCATGGGAGACCCAGTACTTC
CASSPTSGGPPSWETQYF
>TRBJ1-3|-|TRBV7-9|-
TGTGCCAGCAGCTTAGGGTACGGGTTGCGTGGAAACACCATATATTTT
CASSLGYGLRGNTIYF
>TRBJ1-6|-|TRBV4-2|-
TGTGCCAGCAGCGGGAGTAATTCACCCCTCCACTTT
CASSGSNSPLHF
>TRBJ2-2|TRBD1|TRBV12-3/TRBV12-4|-
TGTGCCAGCAGCCTCGGACAGGGTAGTGGGTTTTTT
CASSLGQGSGFF
>TRBJ1-2|-|TRBV28|-
TGTGCCAGCAGTCCCTGGACTGGAGGCTACACCTTC
CASSPWTGGYTF
>TRBJ1-2|TRBD1|TRBV3-1/TRBV3-2|few
TGTGCCAGCAGCCACCGCTTCACAGGGGCCCCAAACTATGGCTACACCTTC
CASSHRFTGAPNYGYTF
>TRBJ1-4|TRBD1|TRBV5-6|-
TGTGCCAGCAGGCCCTGGGGACAGGGATTGGAAAAACTGTTTTTT
CASRPWGQGLEKLFF
>TRBJ1-2|TRBD1|TRBV28|-
TGTGCCAGCAGACTACAGGGGGCGGATGGCTACACCTTC
CASRLQGADGYTF
>TRBJ2-1|-|TRBV6-5|-
TGTGCCAGCAGTTACTCGGGCGACTACAATGAGCAGTTCTTC
CASSYSGDYNEQFF
>TRBJ1-1|-|TRBV10-2|-
TGCGCCAGCTCGCGCGGGGGAAGGACTGAAGCTTTCTTT
CASSRGGRTEAFF
>TRBJ2-5|-|TRBV5-5|-
TGTGCCAGCAGCCGTGGGCCGGTGCAAAACCAAGAGACCCAGTACTTC
CASSRGPVQNQETQYF
>TRBJ1-5|-|TRBV7-9|-
TGTGCCAGCACTGGGCCCTTCCCTCAGCCCCAGCATTTT
CASTGPFPQPQHF
>TRBJ2-1|TRBD2|TRBV2|-
TGTGCCAGCAGTGACCGCGGGGGGCCATCCTACAATGAGCAGTTCTTC
CASSDRGGPSYNEQFF
>TRBJ1-2|TRBD1|TRBV6-5|-
TGTGCCAGCACCCGGGACAGGGTTAACTATGGCTACACCTTC
CASTRDRVNYGYTF
>TRBJ2-5|-|TRBV24-1|-
TGTGCCACCAGTGAAGGGGGTCGTGAGACCCAGTACTTC
CATSEGGRETQYF
>TRBJ1-5|-|TRBV6-2/TRBV6-3|-
TGTGCCAGCAGTTACATGGCAGGGCCCCAGCCCCAGCATTTT
CASSYMAGPQPQHF
>TRBJ1-3|-|TRBV7-6|once
TGTGCCAGCAGCTTAGGGGCTGCGGGAGGAAACACCATATATTTT
CASSLGAAGGNTIYF
>TRBJ1-5|-|TRBV7-2|-
TGTGCCAGCAGCTTGAGGGGGGGAGAGCAGCCCCAGCATTTT
CASSLRGGEQPQHF
>TRBJ2-3|TRBD2|TRBV6-5|-
TGTGCCAGCAGTTACTCGCCGACAGCGGGAGCAGATACGCAGTATTTT
CASSYSPTAGADTQYF
>TRBJ1-1|TRBD1|TRBV12-3/TRBV12-4|-
TGTGCCAGCAGTCCTCAGGGGGGAACTGAAGCTTTCTTT
CASSPQGGTEAFF
>TRBJ2-3|-|TRBV6-5|-
TGTGCCAGCAGGTCTAGCGCAGATACGCAGTATTTT
CASRSSADTQYF
>TRBJ2-7|TRBD2|TRBV11-2|few
TGTGCCAGCAGATCACAAAGCGGGACTAGTTCCTACGAGCAGTACTTC
CASRSQSGTSSYEQYF
>TRBJ2-3|TRBD2|TRBV7-2|-
TGTGCCAGCAGCTGGACTAGCGGGGGAGATACGCAGTATTTT
CASSWTSGGDTQYF
>TRBJ1-1|-|TRBV2|-
TGTGCCAGTACCAGGGAGGGGATGAACACTGAAGCTTTCTTT
CASTREGMNTEAFF
>TRBJ1-5|-|TRBV19|-
TGTGCCAGTAGACGGGACAATATCCGGCCCCAGCATTTT
CASRRDNIRPQHF
>TRBJ1-1|TRBD1|TRBV5-4|once
TGTGCCAGCAGCTCCGCTCCATGGGACAGAGGTAACACTGAAGCTTTCTTT
CASSSAPWDRGNTEAFF
>TRBJ1-3|-|TRBV12-3/TRBV12-4|-
TGTGCCAGCAGTTTATCGGGGAACACCATATATTTT
CASSLSGNTIYF
>TRBJ1-3|TRBD1|TRBV9|-
TGTGCCAGCAGCGTAGCCGGGACAGGGGGTACTTACGGAAACACCATATATTTT
CASSVAGTGGTYGNTIYF
>TRBJ2-1|TRBD1|TRBV5-1|-
TGCGCCAGCAGCCTGGACAGGGTTAATGAGCAGTTCTTC
CASSLDRVNEQFF
>TRBJ1-2|TRBD1|TRBV10-3|-
TGTGCCACGCGGGAATCCGGGACAGGTTCGAATGGCTACACCTTC
CATRESGTGSNGYTF
>TRBJ2-3|-|TRBV5-1|-
TGCGCCAGCAGCTTGTCTGGCGGAGGCACAGATACGCAGTATTTT
CASSLSGGGTDTQYF
>TRBJ1-2|-|TRBV7-2|-
TGTGCCAGCAGCAACAGCTATGGCTACACCTTC
CASSNSYGYTF
>TRBJ1-3|-|TRBV9|once
TGTGCCAGCAGCGCCCCAGGGGCTGGAAACACCATATATTTT
CASSAPGAGNTIYF
>TRBJ2-1|TRBD2|TRBV6-5|-
TGTGCCAGCAGTTACAGCGGGGGCGTCTACAATGAGCAGTTCTTC
CASSYSGGVYNEQFF
>TRBJ2-3|TRBD1|TRBV14|-
TGTGCCAGCAGCCAAGGACAGGGGGCGGATACGCAGTATTTT
CASSQGQGADTQYF
>TRBJ1-1|-|TRBV7-9|-
TGTGCCAGCACCATGGGGAGGGGGTGGACTGAAGCTTTCTTT
CASTMGRGWTEAFF
>TRBJ1-4|TRBD1|TRBV4-1|-
TGCGCCAGCGGGGTCCCTCGAAGGGCAGGGGGCAATGAAAAACTGTTTTTT
CASGVPRRAGGNEKLFF
>TRBJ1-4|-|TRBV6-5|few
TGTGCCAGCAGTCTCGGCTTGGGCACTAATGAAAAACTGTTTTTT
CASSLGLGTNEKLFF
>TRBJ1-3|TRBD1|TRBV19|-
TGTGCCAGTAGTATGGGGACAGCCTCTGGAAACACCATATATTTT
CASSMGTASGNTIYF
>TRBJ1-2|-|TRBV9|-
TGTGCAAGCGCTCCGGGGGGCGGTTATGGCTACACCTTC
CASAPGGGYGYTF
>TRBJ1-5|-|TRBV6-1|-
TGTGCCAGCAGTGACAGCGACAATCAGCCCCAGCATTTT
CASSDSDNQPQHF
>TRBJ1-1|TRBD1|TRBV6-5|-
TGTGCCAGCAGGGGGGACAGGGAAGTTGAAGCTTTCTTT
CASRGDREVEAFF
>TRBJ1-1|TRBD1|TRBV6-5|-
TGTGCCAGCAGATTAACAGGGGGCCCCTATGAAGCTTTCTTT
CASRLTGGPYEAFF